This paragraph covers one T cell receptor beta chain sequence. As yet, its antigen is unknown. CDR3 size: 16 residues. The V gene end was trimmed by 3 bases and the J gene end by 2 bases; junction bases not matched to a gene: 10. CDR1 and CDR2 from the germline V gene are WSHSY and SAAADI. This sample stems from a study of T cells after posttransplantation cyclophosphamide. Data came from immunoSEQ multiplex PCR; TCRdb stores just in-frame clones and leaves some out. Among about 2,500 clones listed, around 84% were seen once. General study results and limits: Recipient CMV seropositivity and CMV reactivation strongly tracked TRB clonality. TRB overlap between skin or GI tissue T cells and blood was limited.

Cyclophosphamide on days +3 and +4 followed busulfan-fludarabine conditioning and a marrow graft. This rearrangement joins TRBV10-2 to TRBJ2-7; TRBD1 agrees at 7 bases. The sequence was collected from a male patient aged 25-45 years who received an allogeneic stem cell transplant from a related donor, was CMV-positive, and had acute GVHD only. Some T cells may have originated in the graft donor. The material was PBMCs, obtained after allogeneic stem cell transplant with posttransplant cyclophosphamide. The CDR3 sequence: CASSERFGTVTYEQYF. The CDR3 nucleotides are TGCGCCAGCAGTGAAAGATTCGGGACAGTAACCTACGAGCAGTACTTC.